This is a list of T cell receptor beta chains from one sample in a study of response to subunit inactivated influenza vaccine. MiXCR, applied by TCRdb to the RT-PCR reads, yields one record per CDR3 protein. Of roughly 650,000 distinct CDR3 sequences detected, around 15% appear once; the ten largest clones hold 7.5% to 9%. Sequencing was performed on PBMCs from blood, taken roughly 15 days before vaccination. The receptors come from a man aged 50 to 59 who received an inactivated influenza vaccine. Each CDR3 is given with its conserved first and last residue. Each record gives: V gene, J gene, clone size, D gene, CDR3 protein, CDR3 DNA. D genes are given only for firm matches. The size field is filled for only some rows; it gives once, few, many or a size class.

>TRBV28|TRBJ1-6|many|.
CASSLWYQNSPLHF
TGTGCCAGCAGTTTATGGTACCAGAATTCACCCCTCCACTTT
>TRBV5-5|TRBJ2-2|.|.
CASNLEMGRADAGELFF
TGTGCCAGCAACCTCGAAATGGGGCGGGCAGACGCCGGGGAGCTGTTTTTT
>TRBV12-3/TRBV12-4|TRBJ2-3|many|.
CASSTGWTTAETDTQYF
TGTGCCAGCAGTACTGGTTGGACAACTGCTGAGACAGATACGCAGTATTTT
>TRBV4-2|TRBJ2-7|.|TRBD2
CASSLMTSGRYEQYF
TGTGCCAGCAGCCTCATGACTAGCGGGAGGTACGAGCAGTACTTC
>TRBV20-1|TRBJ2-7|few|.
CSARGVGGRLSYEQYF
TGCAGTGCTAGAGGTGTCGGAGGGAGGTTATCCTACGAGCAGTACTTC
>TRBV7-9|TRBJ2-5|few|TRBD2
CASTLGPSGRLETQYF
TGTGCCAGCACCCTAGGCCCTAGCGGGAGGTTGGAGACCCAGTACTTC
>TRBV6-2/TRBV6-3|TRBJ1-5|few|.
CASSYSWGEVRNQPQHF
TGTGCCAGCAGTTACTCCTGGGGGGAAGTGCGCAATCAGCCCCAGCATTTT
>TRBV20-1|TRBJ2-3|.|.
CSASRREEGTDTQYF
TGCAGTGCTAGTCGTAGGGAAGAGGGCACAGATACGCAGTATTTT
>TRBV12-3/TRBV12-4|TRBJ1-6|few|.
CASSLGYREGSPLHF
TGTGCCAGCAGCCTCGGCTACAGGGAAGGTTCACCCCTCCACTTT
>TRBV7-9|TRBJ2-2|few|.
CASSLLGTNTGELFF
TGTGCCAGCAGCTTATTGGGGACGAACACCGGGGAGCTGTTTTTT
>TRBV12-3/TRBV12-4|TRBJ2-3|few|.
CASTRGSTDTQYF
TGTGCCAGCACTCGAGGTAGCACAGATACGCAGTATTTT
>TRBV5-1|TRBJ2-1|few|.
CASSVRSQDGGEQFF
TGCGCCAGCAGCGTCAGAAGCCAGGATGGAGGTGAGCAGTTCTTC
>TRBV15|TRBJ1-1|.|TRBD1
CATSGLGISGGGRTEAFF
TGTGCCACCAGTGGTCTTGGTATTTCAGGGGGTGGGCGAACTGAAGCTTTCTTT
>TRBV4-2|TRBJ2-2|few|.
CASSQSRTGELFF
TGTGCCAGCAGCCAAAGCCGCACCGGGGAGCTGTTTTTT
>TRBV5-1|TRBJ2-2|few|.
CASSYGDTGELFF
TGCGCCAGCAGCTATGGGGACACCGGGGAGCTGTTTTTT
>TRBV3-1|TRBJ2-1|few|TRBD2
CASRAGTSGGRYNEQFF
TGTGCCAGCAGAGCTGGGACTAGCGGGGGACGATACAATGAGCAGTTCTTC
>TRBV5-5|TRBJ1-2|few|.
CASSLWSGDYGYTF
TGTGCCAGCAGCTTGTGGTCCGGTGATTATGGCTACACCTTC
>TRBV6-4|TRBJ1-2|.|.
CASSRPRDVNGYTF
TGTGCCAGCAGTCGTCCCAGGGATGTTAATGGCTACACCTTC
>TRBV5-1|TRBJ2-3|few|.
CASTGTPSTDTQYF
TGCGCCAGCACGGGGACACCGAGCACAGATACGCAGTATTTT
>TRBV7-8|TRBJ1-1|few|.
CASSLVGLLDTEAFF
TGTGCCAGCAGCTTAGTTGGTCTCTTGGACACTGAAGCTTTCTTT
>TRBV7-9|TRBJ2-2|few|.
CASSPVPTGELFF
TGTGCCAGCAGCCCCGTGCCCACCGGGGAGCTGTTTTTT
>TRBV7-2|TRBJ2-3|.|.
CASCVGGFTDTQYF
TGTGCCAGCTGCGTGGGGGGTTTCACAGATACGCAGTATTTT
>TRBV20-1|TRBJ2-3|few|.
CSARDSLVITDTQYF
TGCAGTGCTAGAGATTCACTAGTAATCACAGATACGCAGTATTTT
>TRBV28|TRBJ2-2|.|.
CASIQRGAPNTGELFF
TGTGCCAGCATCCAACGGGGGGCCCCGAACACCGGGGAGCTGTTTTTT
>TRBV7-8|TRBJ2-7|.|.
CASSSRANYEQYF
TGTGCCAGCAGCTCCAGGGCTAACTACGAGCAGTACTTC
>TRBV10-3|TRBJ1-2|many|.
CAISESGGGGYTF
TGTGCCATCAGTGAGTCCGGAGGAGGTGGCTACACCTTC
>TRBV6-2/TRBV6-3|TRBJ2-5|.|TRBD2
CASSYSKTSDLVKTQYF
TGTGCCAGCAGTTACTCGAAGACTAGCGATCTGGTGAAGACCCAGTACTTC
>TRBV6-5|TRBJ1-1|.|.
CASSLPGETEAFF
TGTGCCAGCAGTTTGCCCGGGGAGACTGAAGCTTTCTTT
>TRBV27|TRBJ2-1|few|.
CASSFYNGLGGYEQFF
TGTGCCAGCAGTTTCTACAACGGTCTAGGAGGTTATGAGCAGTTCTTC
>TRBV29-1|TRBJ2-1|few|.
CSVTDRIGNEQFF
TGCAGCGTTACTGACAGGATAGGCAATGAGCAGTTCTTC
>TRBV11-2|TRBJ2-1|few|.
CASSSLNMDEQFF
TGTGCCAGCAGCTCCTTGAATATGGATGAGCAGTTCTTC
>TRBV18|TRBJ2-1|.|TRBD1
CASTKTGTGGNNEQFF
TGTGCCAGCACCAAAACCGGGACAGGGGGCAACAATGAGCAGTTCTTC
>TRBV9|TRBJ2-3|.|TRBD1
CASSPRGGRGTDTQYF
TGTGCCAGCAGCCCAAGAGGGGGCCGTGGAACAGATACGCAGTATTTT
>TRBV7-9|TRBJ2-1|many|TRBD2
CASSLATWEGRNEQFF
TGTGCCAGCAGCTTAGCTACTTGGGAGGGCCGGAATGAGCAGTTCTTC
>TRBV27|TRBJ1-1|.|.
CASSLGQGGMNTEAFF
TGTGCCAGCAGTTTAGGGCAGGGTGGGATGAACACTGAAGCTTTCTTT
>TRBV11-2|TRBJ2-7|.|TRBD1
CASSRMGQGTYSYEQYF
TGTGCCAGCAGCCGAATGGGACAGGGGACCTACTCCTACGAGCAGTACTTC
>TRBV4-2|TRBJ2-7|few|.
CASSSSTGTSTYEQYF
TGTGCCAGCAGCTCCTCGACAGGAACTTCTACCTACGAGCAGTACTTC
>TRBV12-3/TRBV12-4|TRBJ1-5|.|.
CASSFSGKSNQPQHF
TGTGCCAGCAGTTTCTCGGGAAAAAGCAATCAGCCCCAGCATTTT
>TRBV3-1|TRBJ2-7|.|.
CASSQAYSVSEQYF
TGTGCCAGCAGCCAGGCGTATAGCGTTTCCGAGCAGTACTTC
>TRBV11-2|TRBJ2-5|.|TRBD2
CASSLATLAGKETQYF
TGTGCCAGCAGCTTAGCGACACTAGCGGGGAAAGAGACCCAGTACTTC
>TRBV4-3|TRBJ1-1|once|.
CASSQDYPTGTNTEAFF
TGCGCCAGCAGCCAAGATTACCCTACGGGGACCAACACTGAAGCTTTCTTT
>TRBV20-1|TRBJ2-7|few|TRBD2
CSASTSGVAYEQYF
TGCAGTGCGTCTACTAGCGGGGTTGCCTACGAGCAGTACTTC
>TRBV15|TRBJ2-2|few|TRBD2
CATSRDRPGRDTGELFF
TGTGCCACCAGCAGAGATCGGCCAGGGAGGGACACCGGGGAGCTGTTTTTT
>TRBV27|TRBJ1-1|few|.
CASHSSGEAFF
TGTGCCAGCCACTCTTCGGGTGAAGCTTTCTTT
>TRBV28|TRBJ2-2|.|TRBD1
CASSFKTGQTSRELFF
TGTGCCAGCAGTTTTAAAACGGGACAGACCTCCCGGGAGCTGTTTTTT
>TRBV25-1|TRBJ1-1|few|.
CASSRSTLNTEAFF
TGTGCCAGCAGCCGCTCAACCCTGAACACTGAAGCTTTCTTT
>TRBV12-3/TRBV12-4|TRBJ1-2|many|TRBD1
CASSLGDRSFDGYTF
TGTGCCAGCAGTTTAGGGGACAGGAGTTTCGATGGCTACACCTTC
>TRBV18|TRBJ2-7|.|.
CASSPPRSGRTYEQYF
TGTGCCAGCTCACCACCGAGAAGCGGAAGAACCTACGAGCAGTACTTC
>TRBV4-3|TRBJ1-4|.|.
CASARGKGEKLFF
TGCGCCAGCGCCAGGGGCAAAGGTGAAAAACTGTTTTTT
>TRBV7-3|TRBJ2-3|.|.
CASSLELVGDTQYF
TGTGCCAGCAGCTTAGAGCTAGTAGGGGATACGCAGTATTTT